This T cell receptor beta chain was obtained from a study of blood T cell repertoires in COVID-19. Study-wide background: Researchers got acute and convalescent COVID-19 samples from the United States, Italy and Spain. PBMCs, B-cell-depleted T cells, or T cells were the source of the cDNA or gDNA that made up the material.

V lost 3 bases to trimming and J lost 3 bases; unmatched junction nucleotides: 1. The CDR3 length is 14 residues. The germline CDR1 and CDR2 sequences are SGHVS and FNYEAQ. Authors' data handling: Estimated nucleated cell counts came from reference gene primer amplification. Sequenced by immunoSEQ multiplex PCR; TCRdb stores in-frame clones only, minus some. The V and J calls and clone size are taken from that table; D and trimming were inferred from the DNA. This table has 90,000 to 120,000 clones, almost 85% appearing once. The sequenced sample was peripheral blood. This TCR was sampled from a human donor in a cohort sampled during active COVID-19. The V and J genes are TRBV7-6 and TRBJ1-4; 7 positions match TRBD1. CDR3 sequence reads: CASSLTGPNEKLFF. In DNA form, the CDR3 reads TGTGCCAGCAGCTTGACAGGGCCTAATGAAAAACTGTTTTTT.